Listed here is a single TCR beta chain. Antigen unknown. The table came from immunoSEQ multiplex PCR; TCRdb's copy has only in-frame clones and leaves some out. The sample consists of more than 2 million clones, roughly 94% of them appearing once. The sample comes from a study of shared clonotypes between healthy human individuals. The V gene's germline CDR1 is MNHNS and CDR2 SASEGT. V was shortened by 4 bases and J by 3 bases, with 13 bases between the two germline ends. CDR3 length: 16 amino acids. Study-level findings and limits: Researchers sampled only blood; tissue repertoires likely differ.

The naive CD8 fraction comprised CD45RO-negative cells positively selected for CCR7 and excluded terminally differentiated effector memory CD45RA+ cells. Sequenced input: naive CD8+ T cells sorted from blood. The TCR sequence derives from a man younger than 30 in good health. This chain joins TRBV6-1 and TRBJ1-6, with a possible D match to TRBD1 (6 bases). This CDR3 is CASSGPVGGYNSPLHF. As DNA, the CDR3 is TGTGCCAGCAGTGGCCCGGTAGGGGGCTATAATTCACCCCTCCACTTT.